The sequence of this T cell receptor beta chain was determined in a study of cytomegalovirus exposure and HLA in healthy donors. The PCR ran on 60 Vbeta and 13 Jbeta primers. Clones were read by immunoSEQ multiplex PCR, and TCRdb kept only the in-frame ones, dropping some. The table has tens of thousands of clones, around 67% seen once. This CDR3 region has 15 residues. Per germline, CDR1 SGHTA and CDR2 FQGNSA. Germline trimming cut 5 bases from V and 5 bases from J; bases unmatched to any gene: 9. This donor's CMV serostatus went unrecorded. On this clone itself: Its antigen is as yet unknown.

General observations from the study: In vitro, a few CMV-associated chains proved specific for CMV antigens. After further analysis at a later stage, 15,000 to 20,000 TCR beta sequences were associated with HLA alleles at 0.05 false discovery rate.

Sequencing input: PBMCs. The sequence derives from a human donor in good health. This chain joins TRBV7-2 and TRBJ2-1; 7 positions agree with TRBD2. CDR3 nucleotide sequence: TGTGCCAGCAGCCCATCCCCTAGCGGCCACAATGAGCAGTTCTTC. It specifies CASSPSPSGHNEQFF. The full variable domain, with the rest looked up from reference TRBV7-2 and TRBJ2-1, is GAGVSQSPSNKVTEKGKDVELRCDPISGHTALYWYRQSLGQGLEFLIYFQGNSAPDKSGLPSDRFSAERTGGSVSTLTIQRTQQEDSAVYLCASSPSPSGHNEQFFGPGTRLTVL.